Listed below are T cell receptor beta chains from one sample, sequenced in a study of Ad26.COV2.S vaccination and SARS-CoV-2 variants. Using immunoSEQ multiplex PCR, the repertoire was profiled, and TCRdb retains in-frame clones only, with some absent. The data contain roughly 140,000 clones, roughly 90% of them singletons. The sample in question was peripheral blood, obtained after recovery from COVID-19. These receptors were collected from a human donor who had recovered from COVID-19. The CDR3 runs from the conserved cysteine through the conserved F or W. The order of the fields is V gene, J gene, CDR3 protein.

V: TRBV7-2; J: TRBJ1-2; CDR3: CASSSGGNSYGYTF
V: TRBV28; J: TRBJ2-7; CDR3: CASSFPPTGIVYEQYF
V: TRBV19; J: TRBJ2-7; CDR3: CASSPGQSYEQYF
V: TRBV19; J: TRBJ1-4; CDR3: CASKNTGTTNEKLFF
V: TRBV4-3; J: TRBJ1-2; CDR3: CASSDILGRRNYGYTF
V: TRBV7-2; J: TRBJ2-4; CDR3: CASSPRSGGAAKNIQYF
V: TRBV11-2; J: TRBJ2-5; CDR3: CASSLVGIQETQYF
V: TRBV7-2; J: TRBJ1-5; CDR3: CASSLAYSNQPQHF
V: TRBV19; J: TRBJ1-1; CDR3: CASSIGRGDTEAFF
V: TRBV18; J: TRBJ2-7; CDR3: CASSPAGHEQYF
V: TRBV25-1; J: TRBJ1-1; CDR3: CASSLFGRGTEAFF
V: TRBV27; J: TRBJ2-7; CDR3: CASSRSGSHEQYF
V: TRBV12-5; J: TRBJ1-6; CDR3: CASGPGVSYSPLHF
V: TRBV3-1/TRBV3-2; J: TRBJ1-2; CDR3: CASTPRGGMGYTF
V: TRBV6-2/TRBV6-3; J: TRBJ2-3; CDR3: CASSYPDTQYF
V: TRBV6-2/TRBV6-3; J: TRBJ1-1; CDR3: CASSYLGTEAFF
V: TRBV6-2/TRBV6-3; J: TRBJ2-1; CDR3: CASSSDRGGGNEQFF
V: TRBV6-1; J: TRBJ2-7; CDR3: CASSEPGLSYEQYF
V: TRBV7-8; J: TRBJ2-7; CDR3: CASSLETGTPREQYF
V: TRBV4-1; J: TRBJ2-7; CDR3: CASSQGGASYEQYF
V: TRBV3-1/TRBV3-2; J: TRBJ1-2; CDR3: CASSPTSNYGYTF
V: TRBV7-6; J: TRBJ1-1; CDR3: CASSPGQGTNTEAFF
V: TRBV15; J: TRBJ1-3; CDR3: CATSTRQGAIGNTIYF